These 30 T cell receptor beta chains were all obtained from the same sample, sequenced in a study of OX40 agonist ivuxolimab in advanced cancers. Assay: immunoSEQ multiplex PCR; the TCRdb copy retains only in-frame clones and omits some. The sample contains about 81,000 clones, approximately 90% of which appear only once. The starting material was CD4+ or CD8+ T cells sorted from blood, obtained in a trial of the OX40 agonist ivuxolimab. These receptors originate from an adult with an advanced solid tumor such as melanoma, head and neck, liver or kidney cancer.

The genes are TRBV5-1 and TRBJ2-7, with TRBD1 identical over 9 bases. The V gene end was trimmed by 0 bases and the J gene end by 5 bases; junction bases not matched to a gene: 6. CDR3 length: 15 amino acids. CDR1 and CDR2 from the germline V gene are SGHRS and YFSETQ. CDR3 in amino acids: CASSLAGQGFHEQYF. In DNA form, the CDR3 reads TGCGCCAGCAGCTTGGCGGGACAGGGCTTCCACGAGCAGTACTTC.

This chain links TRBV7-9 with TRBJ2-7; the D gene is possibly TRBD1 (5 bases). CDR3 length equals 13 residues. In germline, CDR1 is SEHNR, CDR2 FQNEAQ (reference sequence). Trimming took 5 bases from V and 3 from J, leaving 11 bases between them. CDR3 residues: CASSPRTNYEQYF. The CDR3 DNA reads as TGTGCCAGCAGCCCCAGGACAAACTACGAGCAGTACTTC.

The rearrangement links TRBV10-3 to TRBJ1-3; D gene uncertain. V was trimmed by 3 bases and J by 3 bases, leaving 18 bases between them. CDR1 is ENHRY, CDR2 SYGVKD, per germline. CDR3 size: 17 residues. As DNA, the CDR3 is TGTGCCATCAGTGATCCGTCCAAAGAGGGAGGTGGAAACACCATATATTTT. Translated, it gives CAISDPSKEGGGNTIYF.

The chain joins TRBV6-6 to TRBJ2-2; D call uncertain. The CDR3 length is 14 residues. V dropped 4 bases and J dropped 2 bases, with 8 bases sitting between them. Germline V lookup: CDR1 MNHNY, CDR2 SVGAGI (reference sequence). The CDR3 reads CASSSPRNTGELFF. CDR3 sequence (DNA): TGTGCCAGCAGTTCCCCGAGAAACACCGGGGAGCTGTTTTTT.

The J gene is TRBJ2-6, the V gene TRBV18; TRBD1 might be the D (5 bases). This CDR3 has 17 residues. Trimming shortened V by 6 bases and J by 0 bases, and 15 bases separated the two germline ends. The germline V gene has CDR1 KGHSH and CDR2 LQKENI. The CDR3 region has the DNA TGTGCCAGCTCCCAGGGTTTTGGGTCCTCTGGGGCCAACGTCCTGACTTTC. Protein sequence: CASSQGFGSSGANVLTF.

The chain employs TRBV9 and TRBJ1-1, with D uncertain. The CDR3 length is 15 residues. V lost 0 bases to trimming and J lost 0 bases, with 9 bases between them. Germline V gives CDR1 SGDLS, CDR2 YYNGEE. The CDR3 bases are TGTGCCAGCAGCGTAGGGCTAGGTATGAACACTGAAGCTTTCTTT. Residues: CASSVGLGMNTEAFF.

The V call is TRBV12-5, the J call TRBJ1-5; 8 bases are a match to TRBD1. The germline V gene has CDR1 LGHNT and CDR2 FRNRAP. CDR3 size: 17 residues. Trimming cost V 0 bases and J 1 base; bases outside gene matches: 5. CDR3 region: CASGLVGQGASNQPQHF. The CDR3 DNA follows: TGTGCTAGTGGTTTGGTCGGGCAGGGGGCGAGCAATCAGCCCCAGCATTTT.

The chain joins TRBV4-3 to TRBJ2-7, with TRBD1 matching 7 bases. Germline V lookup: CDR1 LGHNA, CDR2 YSLEER. V lost 5 bases, J lost 2 bases, and 6 bases stayed unmatched. The CDR3 is 14 amino acids. CDR3 amino acids: CASSFYRGAYEQYF. In nucleotides, the CDR3 is TGCGCCAGCAGCTTCTACAGGGGCGCCTACGAGCAGTACTTC.

This chain connects TRBV7-2 to TRBJ1-3; TRBD1 is a possible D gene (5 bases). V was trimmed by 2 bases and J by 4 bases, leaving 18 bases between them. The germline V gene has CDR1 SGHTA and CDR2 FQGNSA. The CDR3 runs to 17 residues. The DNA for the CDR3 is TGTGCCAGCAGCTTAAACCCCCCGGGGGGGGGAGGAAACACCATATATTTT. Protein sequence: CASSLNPPGGGGNTIYF.

The V and J genes are TRBV5-1 and TRBJ2-5; D is perhaps TRBD1 or TRBD2 (6 bases each). V gave up 0 bases and J gave up 4 bases, with 10 bases separating them. This CDR3 has 14 amino acids. Germline CDR1 and CDR2: SGHRS and YFSETQ. CDR3 sequence: CASSLVEGVETQYF. CDR3 DNA sequence: TGCGCCAGCAGCTTGGTGGAGGGGGTAGAGACCCAGTACTTC. The full variable domain, in which reference TRBV5-1 and TRBJ2-5 provide the parts outside the CDR3, is KAGVTQTPRYLIKTRGQQVTLSCSPISGHRSVSWYQQTPGQGLQFLFEYFSETQRNKGNFPGRFSGRQFSNSRSEMNVSTLELGDSALYLCASSLVEGVETQYFGPGTRLLVL.

This clone was observed a single time. The chain uses TRBV6-6 and TRBJ2-1; the D gene is possibly TRBD2 (5 bases). The CDR3 loop spans 11 amino acids. From germline, CDR1 is MNHNY and CDR2 SVGAGI (reference sequence). Deletions cut 7 bases from V and 7 bases from J, with 8 bases between. CDR3 region: CASTSGNEQFF. CDR3 nucleotides: TGTGCCAGCACCTCGGGGAATGAGCAGTTCTTC.

J is TRBJ1-2 and V is TRBV9; D unclear. Germline V gives CDR1 SGDLS, CDR2 YYNGEE. Trimming took off 3 bases at V and 3 bases at J, with 15 bases between the two ends. This CDR3 is 15 amino acids long. CDR3 protein: CASSGVPNSYYGYTF. The CDR3 nucleotides are TGTGCCAGCAGCGGGGTCCCTAACAGCTACTATGGCTACACCTTC.

The J gene is TRBJ1-6, the V gene TRBV7-9; a possible D gene is TRBD1 (5 bases). V lost 5 bases and J 5 bases, leaving 13 bases between the germline ends. The CDR3 spans 15 residues. Germline CDR1 and CDR2: SEHNR and FQNEAQ (reference sequence). CDR3 nucleotide sequence: TGTGCCAGCAGCCCCGGGACGTCTAATAATTCACCCCTCCACTTT. Translation: CASSPGTSNNSPLHF.

This clone came up once. This chain connects TRBV2 to TRBJ2-7, with D perhaps TRBD2 (5 bases). The CDR3 is 13 residues long. The V end was cut by 3 bases, the J end by 2 bases, with 8 bases between. The germline CDR1 and CDR2 sequences are SNHLY and FYNNEI. The CDR3 here is CASSETGTYEQYF. CDR3 nucleotide sequence: TGTGCCAGCAGTGAGACGGGGACCTACGAGCAGTACTTC.

V usage is TRBV7-3 and J usage is TRBJ2-2, with D unresolved. Germline V gene sequence: CDR1 SGHTA, CDR2 FQGTGA. This CDR3 has 13 amino acids. V was clipped by 4 bases and J by 6 bases, with 9 bases between them. CDR3 sequence (DNA): TGTGCCAGCAGCTCGCTAAACCCCGGGGAGCTGTTTTTT. The encoded protein is CASSSLNPGELFF.

The table lists this clone with a few counts. This chain links TRBV10-1 with TRBJ2-1, with D tentatively TRBD1 or TRBD2 (5 bases each). Germline CDR1 WNHNN, CDR2 SYGVQD (reference sequence). The CDR3 has 13 residues. V was clipped by 11 bases and J by 5 bases, with 16 bases between them. As DNA, the CDR3 is TGCGCCTCATCCCGGGACGGGAACAATGAGCAGTTCTTC. Translation: CASSRDGNNEQFF.

There are a few counts of this clone. The genes are TRBV27 and TRBJ1-5, with no clear D. The V and J ends lost 7 bases and 0 bases respectively, with 10 bases between them. The germline gives CDR1 MNHEY, CDR2 SMNVEV (reference sequence). CDR3 length: 14 amino acids. The CDR3 sequence is CASTRVGSNQPQHF. CDR3 DNA sequence: TGTGCCAGCACCCGGGTTGGTAGCAATCAGCCCCAGCATTTT.

J is TRBJ1-2 and V is TRBV5-4, with 7 nucleotides matching TRBD1. Germline CDR1 is SGHNT and CDR2 is YYREEE (reference sequence). The CDR3 totals 15 residues. V was clipped by 2 bases and J by 4 bases; unmatched bases: 8. This CDR3 is CASSLGRGVGYGYTF. The DNA for the CDR3 is TGTGCCAGCAGCTTAGGCAGGGGGGTGGGCTATGGCTACACCTTC.

The chain employs TRBV6-6 and TRBJ2-7; no definite D call. The V gene's germline CDR1 is MNHNY and CDR2 SVGAGI (reference sequence). The CDR3 spans 13 residues. Trimming left V 5 bases short and J 6 bases short, with 14 bases between. CDR3 nucleotide sequence: TGTGCCAGCAGTACCCCGGCCCCTCGCGAGCAGTACTTC. It codes for CASSTPAPREQYF.

The V gene is TRBV6-6, the J gene TRBJ2-7, with unresolved D. Between the trimmed V and J ends, which lost 2 bases and 7 bases, there was a span of 12 bases. This CDR3 has 13 residues. Germline loops: CDR1 MNHNY, CDR2 SVGAGI (reference sequence). Here the CDR3 DNA reads TGTGCCAGCAGTTACAGCGCTTTCGGGGAGCAGTACTTC. Translated: CASSYSAFGEQYF.

Remarks on this clone: An end of the junction does not agree with germline; a read error may underlie this. This chain joins TRBV7-7 and TRBJ1-1, with D possibly TRBD1 on 6 matching bases. Germline V gene sequence: CDR1 SSHAT, CDR2 FNYEAQ (reference sequence). The CDR3 loop spans 13 amino acids. The CDR3 here is CASSLDSNTEAFF. The CDR3 DNA follows: TGTGCTAGCAGCTTGGACAGTAACACTGAAGCTTTCTTT.

The chain joins TRBV15 to TRBJ1-2, with D uncertain. This CDR3 has 13 amino acids. Trimming stripped 6 bases from V and 0 bases from J, with 8 bases between. Per the germline V gene, CDR1 is LNHNV and CDR2 is YYDKDF (reference sequence). The CDR3 loop reads CATRSGTNYGYTF. CDR3 sequence (DNA): TGTGCCACCAGGTCCGGAACTAACTATGGCTACACCTTC.

CDR3 amino acids: CASSSASHATNEKLFF. The CDR3 bases are TGTGCCAGCAGCTCTGCCAGCCATGCAACTAATGAAAAACTGTTTTTT. The chain employs TRBV5-4 and TRBJ1-4; D not certain. V was cut by 3 bases and J by 0 bases, with 12 bases left in between. Germline CDR1 and CDR2: SGHNT and YYREEE (reference sequence). CDR3 length: 16 residues.

The V and J genes are TRBV19 and TRBJ2-5; tentative D call: TRBD1 (6 bases). The CDR3 is 16 residues long. V was shortened by 4 bases and J by 4 bases, with 19 bases between the two germline ends. Germline V gene lookup returns CDR1 LNHDA and CDR2 SQIVND (reference sequence). CDR3: CASSTGSMQGRETQYF. CDR3 coding DNA: TGTGCCAGTAGTACCGGGTCCATGCAGGGGCGAGAGACCCAGTACTTC.

The chain is built from TRBV29-1 and TRBJ1-3; no firm D call. Per germline, CDR1 SQVTM and CDR2 ANQGSEA. The CDR3 has 13 amino acids. The germline V and J ends were trimmed by 2 bases and 5 bases, with 10 bases remaining between them. The CDR3 here is CSVEPPARNTIYF. Here the CDR3 DNA reads TGCAGCGTTGAACCCCCGGCCAGAAACACCATATATTTT.

This sequence joins TRBV2 and TRBJ1-5; possible D gene TRBD1, 6 bases. The germline CDR1 and CDR2 sequences are SNHLY and FYNNEI. The CDR3 runs to 14 residues. Trimming shortened V by 7 bases and J by 1 base, and 11 bases separated the two germline ends. CDR3: CASTWGRSNQPQHF. Written as DNA, the CDR3 is TGTGCCAGCACTTGGGGGCGGAGCAATCAGCCCCAGCATTTT. Together with reference TRBV2 and TRBJ1-5, the CDR3 gives the full variable domain: EPEVTQTPSHQVTQMGQEVILRCVPISNHLYFYWYRQILGQKVEFLVSFYNNEISEKSEIFDDQFSVERPDGSNFTLKIRSTKLEDSAMYFCASTWGRSNQPQHFGDGTRLSIL.

This sequence joins TRBV7-9 and TRBJ2-5; TRBD1 matches 8 bases. V dropped 5 bases and J dropped 5; count of bases not matched to a gene: 7. Germline values: CDR1 SEHNR, CDR2 FQNEAQ (reference sequence). CDR3 length: 14 residues. CDR3 loop: CASSQNTGGETQYF. The CDR3 DNA is TGTGCCAGCAGCCAGAACACAGGGGGGGAGACCCAGTACTTC.

The gene calls are TRBV7-9 and TRBJ1-5; D might be TRBD1 (5 bases). Per germline, CDR1 SEHNR and CDR2 FQNEAQ (reference sequence). Trimming shortened V by 0 bases and J by 5 bases, and 8 bases separated the two germline ends. The CDR3 loop spans 14 amino acids. The CDR3 sequence is CASSLAVGDQPQHF. The DNA for the CDR3 is TGTGCCAGCAGCTTAGCGGTAGGGGATCAGCCCCAGCATTTT.

CDR3 nucleotides: TGTGCCAGCAGCTTAGCTACGGGACAGGGGGCCCCAGATACGCAGTATTTT. Its protein product is CASSLATGQGAPDTQYF. The genes are TRBV7-9 and TRBJ2-3; TRBD1 matches at 12 bases. Germline CDR1 is SEHNR and CDR2 is FQNEAQ (reference sequence). The CDR3 is 17 amino acids. Unmatched junction bases numbered 5, after V lost 0 bases and J lost 4 bases.

The genes are TRBV4-1 and TRBJ2-7; either TRBD1 or TRBD2 may fit D (5 bases each). Per the germline V gene, CDR1 is MGHRA and CDR2 is YSYEKL. The CDR3 is 16 residues long. Trimming removed 1 base at V and 10 bases at J, with 23 bases between. CDR3 coding DNA: TGCGCCAGCAGCCAAGTTAGCGCGGGCTTCGGGGCTTTTCAGTACTTC. Protein: CASSQVSAGFGAFQYF.